This entry lists 15 T cell receptor beta chains sequenced from one sample in a study of blood T cell repertoires in COVID-19. The table came from immunoSEQ multiplex PCR; TCRdb's copy has only in-frame clones and leaves some out. The repertoire holds 200,000 or so clones, with around 80% as singletons. Sequenced sample: PBMCs or T cells enriched from blood (not recorded which). These receptor sequences come from a man in his sixties who had recovered from COVID-19.

Turning to this clone: Other DNA sequences in the same sample also yield this CDR3. The genes are TRBV6-1 and TRBJ2-7; possible D gene TRBD1, 5 bases. CDR3 length: 15 amino acids. Per germline, CDR1 MNHNS and CDR2 SASEGT. Trimming took 3 bases from V and 3 from J, leaving 15 bases between them. CDR3 loop: CASSDPGQLGYEQYF. The CDR3 nucleotides read TGTGCCAGCAGTGATCCAGGACAACTGGGCTACGAGCAGTACTTC.

In its sample, this clone was seen once. The J gene is TRBJ1-2, the V gene TRBV5-1; weak D call: TRBD1 (6 bases). This CDR3 is 14 amino acids long. V was pared by 2 bases and J by 4 bases, with 12 bases between. Germline loops: CDR1 SGHRS, CDR2 YFSETQ. Here the CDR3 reads CASSFSGTPYGYTF. CDR3 DNA: TGCGCCAGCAGCTTTTCTGGGACACCCTATGGCTACACCTTC.

This chain joins TRBV6-5 and TRBJ2-7; 8 bases are a match to TRBD1. The CDR3 consists of 14 residues. V dropped 5 bases and J dropped 9; count of bases not matched to a gene: 12. From germline, CDR1 is MNHEY and CDR2 SVGAGI. The CDR3 loop is CASSTRGRGEGQYF. For the CDR3, the DNA is TGTGCCAGCAGTACCAGGGGGCGAGGAGAGGGGCAGTACTTC.

The rearrangement uses TRBV7-2 and TRBJ1-2; D possibly corresponds to TRBD1 (5 bases). V shed 5 bases and J shed 6 bases, with 10 bases lying between them. CDR1 and CDR2 from the germline V gene are SGHTA and FQGNSA. The CDR3 has 12 residues. The CDR3 reads CASSPATDGYTF. In DNA form, the CDR3 reads TGTGCCAGCAGCCCCGCGACAGATGGCTACACCTTC.

J is TRBJ2-1 and V is TRBV7-2, with TRBD2 matching over 11 bases. Losses at the gene ends were 2 bases for V and 4 bases for J; bases not matched to a gene: 1. The CDR3 loop spans 15 amino acids. Germline V CDR1 and CDR2: SGHTA, FQGNSA. DNA for the CDR3: TGTGCCAGCAGCTTACTAGCGGGGGGATACAATGAGCAGTTCTTC. This codes for CASSLLAGGYNEQFF.

This clone was recorded a few times. The chain links TRBV6-2 or TRBV6-3 to TRBJ2-7, with 8 bases aligning to TRBD1. Germline CDR1 is MNHEY and CDR2 is SVGEGT. The junction had 6 bases not matched to a gene; V was cut back by 2 bases and J by 3 bases. CDR3 length: 15 amino acids. In DNA, the CDR3 is TGTGCCAGCAGTTACGGCGGACAGGGAGGCTACGAGCAGTACTTC. Amino acids: CASSYGGQGGYEQYF.

This clone was recorded only once. The V call is TRBV7-2, the J call TRBJ1-1, with D perhaps TRBD1 (6 bases). V was clipped by 4 bases and J by 4 bases, with 13 bases between them. In germline, CDR1 is SGHTA, CDR2 FQGNSA. The CDR3 covers 14 residues. This chain's CDR3 is CASSYQGTGTEAFF. The CDR3, as DNA: TGTGCCAGCAGCTACCAGGGGACGGGCACTGAAGCTTTCTTT.

This sequence joins TRBV4-2 and TRBJ1-2, with D hard to call. V gave up 0 bases and J gave up 2 bases, with 10 bases separating them. The CDR3 runs 15 residues. CDR1 and CDR2 (germline): LGHNA, YNFKEQ. As DNA, the CDR3 is TGTGCCAGCAGCCAAGATAGGACTTACAACTATGGCTACACCTTC. The encoded protein is CASSQDRTYNYGYTF.

The count of this clone is one. The chain joins TRBV4-3 to TRBJ2-7, with D tentatively TRBD2 (5 bases). In germline, CDR1 is LGHNA, CDR2 YSLEER. This CDR3 spans 16 amino acids. Trimming removed 2 bases at V and 0 bases at J, with 14 bases between. The CDR3 region is CASSQKPDGISYEQYF. In nucleotides, the CDR3 is TGCGCCAGCAGCCAAAAACCGGACGGGATCTCCTACGAGCAGTACTTC.

The chain joins TRBV2 to TRBJ1-2, with 8 nucleotides matching TRBD1. The germline CDR1 and CDR2 sequences are SNHLY and FYNNEI. V shed 0 bases and J 4 bases; nucleotides not matched to a gene: 4. The CDR3 runs 15 residues. CDR3 region: CASSEAAGGVYGYTF. In DNA, the CDR3 is TGTGCCAGCAGTGAAGCTGCAGGGGGCGTCTATGGCTACACCTTC.

The chain has TRBV24-1 and TRBJ2-1; no firm D call. Looked up from germline, CDR1 is KGHDR and CDR2 is SFDVKD. This CDR3 has 13 amino acids. Trimming pared 4 bases from V and 10 bases from J, leaving 13 bases between. CDR3 nucleotides: TGTGCCACCAGTGACCCCCCGTCCGGGGAGCAGTTCTTC. Its protein is CATSDPPSGEQFF.

This chain uses TRBV11-3 with TRBJ1-2, with D maybe TRBD1 (6 bases). This CDR3 has 16 residues. Trimming stripped 6 bases from V and 2 bases from J, with 19 bases between. Germline values: CDR1 SGHNT, CDR2 YENEEA. CDR3 in amino acids: CASSHGAGGWNYGYTF. In nucleotides, the CDR3 is TGTGCCAGCAGTCACGGAGCGGGGGGCTGGAACTATGGCTACACCTTC.

CDR3 DNA sequence: TGTGCCAGCAGTAAACAGGGGGGCTATGGCTACACCTTC. As protein: CASSKQGGYGYTF. The V gene is TRBV12-3 or TRBV12-4, the J gene TRBJ1-2, with TRBD1 identical over 8 bases. There are 13 residues in the CDR3. V shed 5 bases and J 4 bases; nucleotides not matched to a gene: 3.

This rearrangement joins TRBV19 to TRBJ1-6; maybe TRBD1 (5 bases). The V gene's germline CDR1 is LNHDA and CDR2 SQIVND (reference sequence). Trimming left V 6 bases short and J 0 bases short, with 9 bases between. The length of the CDR3 is 15 residues. CDR3 nucleotide sequence: TGTGCCAGTAGCGACAGACGCTCCTATAATTCACCCCTCCACTTT. Its protein is CASSDRRSYNSPLHF.

The rearrangement links TRBV30 to TRBJ1-2; D call uncertain. The CDR3 totals 13 residues. The V gene lost 7 bases and the J gene lost 4 bases, with 16 bases spanning the gap. Germline V lookup: CDR1 GTSNPN, CDR2 SVGIG (reference sequence). The CDR3 sequence is CAFLVPEGYGYTF. DNA for the CDR3: TGTGCCTTCCTTGTCCCAGAGGGCTATGGCTACACCTTC.